Shown below are 8 T cell receptor beta chains from a single sample sequenced in a study of cytomegalovirus exposure and HLA in healthy donors. The primer mix had 60 Vbeta and 13 Jbeta primers. Profiled with immunoSEQ multiplex PCR; TCRdb holds only in-frame clones, not every one. The table lists roughly 190,000 clones, roughly 86% of them singletons. Specimen: PBMCs. The source of these receptors is a man in his forties in good health and CMV-seropositive.

The rearrangement links TRBV19 to TRBJ2-3; no firm D call. Germline V CDR1 and CDR2: LNHDA, SQIVND (reference sequence). The CDR3 spans 15 residues. V lost 9 bases, J lost 2 bases, and 18 bases lay in between. The CDR3 region has the DNA TGTGCCAGCACACGGCGGAACACCTTCACAGATACGCAGTATTTT. It translates to CASTRRNTFTDTQYF.

The genes are TRBV9 and TRBJ1-2; D possibly corresponds to TRBD1 (5 bases). The CDR3 is made up of 17 amino acids. V lost 3 bases, J lost 0 bases, and 18 bases lay in between. Looked up from germline, CDR1 is SGDLS and CDR2 is YYNGEE. CDR3 sequence reads: CASSGLSSGTSNYGYTF. The CDR3 DNA reads as TGTGCCAGCAGCGGACTATCCTCAGGGACTTCTAACTATGGCTACACCTTC.

The chain couples TRBV2 to TRBJ2-6; D not certain. In germline, CDR1 is SNHLY, CDR2 FYNNEI. This CDR3 has 17 residues. The V gene lost 4 bases and the J gene lost 0 bases, with 13 bases spanning the gap. The CDR3 DNA reads as TGTGCCAGCAGTGCCGGTCGTCACCGCTCTGGGGCCAACGTCCTGACTTTC. It is translated as CASSAGRHRSGANVLTF.

In this sample, this clone turned up a few times. The chain links TRBV6-4 to TRBJ2-3; 9 bases agree with TRBD2. This CDR3 has 16 residues. Trimming took 2 bases from V and 1 from J; bases not matched to a gene: 4. Per the germline V gene, CDR1 is MRHNA and CDR2 is SNTAGT. CDR3 loop: CASSDQASGGTDTQYF. In DNA, the CDR3 is TGTGCCAGCAGTGACCAGGCTAGCGGGGGCACAGATACGCAGTATTTT.

This clone occurred a few times. The chain has TRBV2 and TRBJ1-4; D is undetermined. In germline, CDR1 is SNHLY, CDR2 FYNNEI. The V gene lost 8 bases and the J gene lost 4 bases, with 14 bases spanning the gap. The CDR3 has 14 residues. CDR3 nucleotides: TGTGCCAGCGGGGAAGTTTGGCTTAATGAAAAACTGTTTTTT. It is translated as CASGEVWLNEKLFF.

The V and J genes are TRBV11-2 and TRBJ2-7; D gene ambiguous. The CDR3 totals 14 residues. Germline lookup yields CDR1 SGHAT and CDR2 FQNNGV. Between the trimmed V and J ends, which lost 1 base and 1 base, there was a span of 8 bases. The CDR3 here is CASSLGGSSYEQYF. CDR3 coding DNA: TGTGCCAGCAGCTTAGGTGGCAGTTCCTACGAGCAGTACTTC.

The chain joins TRBV29-1 to TRBJ2-3; D is unresolved. Trimming removed 7 bases from V and 0 bases from J, with 11 bases in between. Germline V gene lookup returns CDR1 SQVTM and CDR2 ANQGSEA. The CDR3 length is 13 residues. The DNA for the CDR3 is TGCAGCGGCCAGCGACTTAGCACAGATACGCAGTATTTT. Translated, it gives CSGQRLSTDTQYF.

The chain couples TRBV5-1 to TRBJ1-4; TRBD1 agrees at 7 bases. V shed 0 bases, J shed 8 bases, and the junction held 7 bases outside the gene matches. The CDR3 is made up of 15 amino acids. CDR1 is SGHRS and CDR2 is YFSETQ in the germline V gene. CDR3 nucleotides: TGCGCCAGCAGCTTGGGACAGGGCTTAGGAGAAAAACTGTTTTTT. Protein product: CASSLGQGLGEKLFF.